These 6 T cell receptor beta chains came from one sample sequenced in a study of blood T cell repertoires in COVID-19. TCRdb's table, derived via immunoSEQ multiplex PCR, lists solely in-frame clones and lacks some. The data show approximately 220,000 clones, roughly nine tenths seen once. Sequencing was carried out using PBMCs or T cells enriched from blood (not recorded which). These TCRs come from a woman between 18 and 29 years old in a cohort exposed to, infected with or recovered from COVID-19 (not recorded which).

This clone appeared once. The chain recombines TRBV7-3 with TRBJ2-1; D is unclear. This CDR3 comprises 12 residues. The germline gives CDR1 SGHTA, CDR2 FQGTGA. Trimming removed 5 bases at V and 9 bases at J, with 11 bases between. This CDR3 reads CASSNFAGEQFF. As DNA, the CDR3 is TGTGCCAGCAGCAACTTCGCCGGTGAGCAGTTCTTC.

The chain carries TRBV20-1 and TRBJ2-7, with D maybe TRBD1 (5 bases). This CDR3 is 11 amino acids long. CDR1 DFQATT and CDR2 SNEGSKA come from the germline V gene (reference sequence). Trimming took 3 bases from V and 4 from J, leaving 7 bases between them. CDR3 sequence (DNA): TGCAGTGCTAGGGACAATTACGAGCAGTACTTC. Protein: CSARDNYEQYF.

This chain connects TRBV11-3 to TRBJ2-3, with D possibly TRBD2 on 6 matching bases. The CDR3 spans 17 residues. The ends were cut back, 1 base at V and 0 bases at J, with 14 bases in the middle. Per germline, CDR1 SGHNT and CDR2 YENEEA. CDR3 DNA sequence: TGTGCCAGCAGCTTAGGGCCCAGTAGCGGAAGCACAGATACGCAGTATTTT. Translated, it gives CASSLGPSSGSTDTQYF.

The chain joins TRBV28 to TRBJ1-2, with 7 bases that match TRBD1. CDR3 length: 14 residues. Germline assignment: CDR1 MDHEN and CDR2 SYDVKM. Trimming took 8 bases from V and 3 from J; bases not matched to a gene: 9. The CDR3 spells CASAQAGTDYGYTF. The DNA for the CDR3 is TGTGCCAGCGCCCAAGCCGGGACAGACTATGGCTACACCTTC.

V usage is TRBV3-1 (or the pseudogene TRBV3-2) and J usage is TRBJ2-7, with 9 bases aligning to TRBD1. There are 14 residues in the CDR3. Germline trimming cut 8 bases from V and 3 bases from J; bases unmatched to any gene: 8. The germline CDR1 and CDR2 sequences are LGHDT and YNNKEL (reference sequence). In DNA form, the CDR3 reads TGTGCCAGCCGGGGGTGGGGACAGGGCTACGAGCAGTACTTC. Residues: CASRGWGQGYEQYF.

The V gene is TRBV15, the J gene TRBJ1-2, with a possible D match to TRBD1 (5 bases). Trimming cost V 0 bases and J 2 bases, with 10 bases left between them. Germline V gene lookup returns CDR1 LNHNV and CDR2 YYDKDF (reference sequence). CDR3 length: 15 residues. The CDR3 loop is CATSRDQGTNYGYTF. As DNA, the CDR3 is TGTGCCACCAGCAGAGATCAGGGCACGAACTATGGCTACACCTTC.